These 15 T cell receptor beta chains were sequenced from one sample in a study of blood T cell repertoires in COVID-19 (dated by TCRdb to about 2020). To prepare the library, the immunoSEQ multiplex PCR assay was applied. Drawn from immuneACCESS, this table holds only the in-frame rearrangements with V and J called that TCRdb kept. Clones are partly lost; checked studies trace under half to an unresolved V gene and leave the rest unexplained. Present in this sample are approximately 220,000 clones, around 87% of which were seen just once. The ten most abundant clones make up about 6% of the sample. The sample taken for sequencing was peripheral blood. All receptors derive from a man aged 55 to 70 who had recovered from COVID-19.

The chain joins TRBV27 to TRBJ1-6; 7 bases align to TRBD1. There are 16 residues in the CDR3. Germline lookup yields CDR1 MNHEY and CDR2 SMNVEV (reference sequence). V shed 7 bases, J shed 2 bases, and the junction held 8 bases outside the gene matches. The DNA for the CDR3 is TGTGCCAGCACCTCACAGGGGCTCACCTATAATTCACCCCTCCACTTT. Translation gives CASTSQGLTYNSPLHF.

The rearrangement joins TRBV7-2 to TRBJ1-5; TRBD1 matches 7 bases. The CDR3 contains 13 residues. The ends lost 5 bases at V and 6 bases at J; junction bases unmatched: 4. Germline V lookup: CDR1 SGHTA, CDR2 FQGNSA. The CDR3 DNA is TGTGCCAGCAGCAACCCAGGGGGTCAGCCCCAGCATTTT. Translating gives CASSNPGGQPQHF.

The rearrangement links TRBV6-1 to TRBJ2-5; 12 bases align to TRBD1. V shed 3 bases and J 5 bases; nucleotides not matched to a gene: 13. The CDR3 runs 18 residues. CDR1 and CDR2 from the germline V gene are MNHNS and SASEGT. CDR3 nucleotide sequence: TGTGCCAGCAGTGATTTGGGACCCCGGGACAGGGGGCTGGAGACCCAGTACTTC. It yields the protein CASSDLGPRDRGLETQYF.

The rearrangement joins TRBV19 to TRBJ1-6; TRBD1 matches 10 bases. V gave up 3 bases and J gave up 7 bases; unmatched junction bases: 6. The length of the CDR3 is 16 residues. Germline-derived CDR1 and CDR2 are LNHDA and SQIVND (reference sequence). CDR3 bases: TGTGCCAGTAGTATCCCGGGACAGGGGAACAATTCACCCCTCCACTTT. Its translation: CASSIPGQGNNSPLHF.

The chain carries TRBV18 and TRBJ2-7, with 7 nucleotides matching TRBD1. After removal of 2 bases from V and 3 bases from J, the junction contained 4 bases not matched to a gene. This CDR3 is 14 amino acids long. CDR1 and CDR2 (germline): KGHSH, LQKENI. The CDR3 DNA is TGTGCCAGCTCACCAAATACAGGGGACTACGAGCAGTACTTC. Translated, it gives CASSPNTGDYEQYF.

The V gene is TRBV28, the J gene TRBJ2-1; 12 positions match TRBD2. This CDR3 contains 15 residues. The V gene end was trimmed by 5 bases and the J gene end by 5 bases; junction bases not matched to a gene: 4. From germline, CDR1 is MDHEN and CDR2 SYDVKM. In nucleotides, the CDR3 is TGTGCCAGCAGTCTAGGACTAGCGGGGCACAATGAGCAGTTCTTC. This encodes CASSLGLAGHNEQFF.

This sequence joins TRBV28 and TRBJ2-5; 7 bases map to TRBD1. The CDR3 has 14 amino acids. V shed 4 bases, J shed 2 bases, and the junction held 4 bases outside the gene matches. Germline V gene data show CDR1 as MDHEN and CDR2 as SYDVKM. This chain's CDR3 is CASSSRTGQETQYF. In nucleotides, the CDR3 is TGTGCCAGCAGTTCACGGACAGGTCAAGAGACCCAGTACTTC.

V is TRBV18 and J is TRBJ2-5; D not resolved. There are 13 residues in the CDR3. Deletions cut 2 bases from V and 5 bases from J, with 9 bases between. The V gene's germline CDR1 is KGHSH and CDR2 LQKENI. The CDR3, as DNA: TGTGCCAGCTCACCAGATAGCCTCGAGACCCAGTACTTC. This translates into CASSPDSLETQYF.

This chain connects TRBV2 to TRBJ1-5, with 9 bases identical to TRBD1. The germline V gene encodes CDR1 SNHLY and CDR2 FYNNEI. With V trimmed by 6 bases and J by 7 bases, 7 bases remained unmatched. This CDR3 is 14 amino acids long. The CDR3 DNA sequence: TGTGCCAGCAGCGGACAGGGGAGGGGACAGCCCCAGCATTTT. Its protein is CASSGQGRGQPQHF. Full variable domain (outside the CDR3, taken from reference TRBV2 and TRBJ1-5): EPEVTQTPSHQVTQMGQEVILRCVPISNHLYFYWYRQILGQKVEFLVSFYNNEISEKSEIFDDQFSVERPDGSNFTLKIRSTKLEDSAMYFCASSGQGRGQPQHFGDGTRLSIL.

In its sample, this clone was seen once. This chain connects TRBV18 to TRBJ2-2, with 8 positions matching TRBD1. This CDR3 spans 16 amino acids. Trimming cost V 0 bases and J 2 bases; bases outside gene matches: 2. The germline CDR1 and CDR2 sequences are KGHSH and LQKENI. The CDR3 is CASSPPQGANTGELFF. The DNA for the CDR3 is TGTGCCAGCTCACCACCCCAGGGGGCAAACACCGGGGAGCTGTTTTTT.

The chain has TRBV9 and TRBJ1-1, with D tentatively TRBD1 (5 bases). Trimming removed 2 bases from V and 1 base from J, with 15 bases in between. CDR1 and CDR2 from the germline V gene are SGDLS and YYNGEE. The CDR3 loop spans 16 amino acids. CDR3 region: CASSVAIGAGNTEAFF. The CDR3 nucleotides are TGTGCCAGCAGCGTGGCCATTGGGGCTGGGAACACTGAAGCTTTCTTT.

This clone was seen only a few times. The chain is built from TRBV10-2 and TRBJ1-1; D not certain. The V and J ends lost 3 bases and 1 base respectively, with 3 bases between them. This CDR3 has 12 amino acids. Germline lookup yields CDR1 WSHSY and CDR2 SAAADI. The CDR3 DNA sequence: TGCGCCAGCAGTGACAGGAACACTGAAGCTTTCTTT. This gives the protein CASSDRNTEAFF.

This sequence joins TRBV28 and TRBJ1-1; 8 positions match TRBD1. J lost 5 bases, V lost 4 bases, and 3 bases had no gene match. Germline V gives CDR1 MDHEN, CDR2 SYDVKM. The CDR3 totals 13 residues. The CDR3 spells CASSSQGATEAFF. CDR3 DNA: TGTGCCAGCAGTTCTCAGGGGGCGACTGAAGCTTTCTTT.

The chain employs TRBV12-3 or TRBV12-4 and TRBJ2-7, with D maybe TRBD2 (6 bases). Trimming stripped 6 bases from V and 3 bases from J, with 12 bases between. The CDR3 is 13 residues long. DNA of the CDR3: TGTGCCAGCAGGGGAGGACGGAGCTACGAGCAGTACTTC. Residues: CASRGGRSYEQYF.

The gene calls are TRBV14 and TRBJ2-1; 8 bases line up with TRBD2. V dropped 4 bases and J dropped 12; count of bases not matched to a gene: 8. CDR3 length: 13 residues. The germline CDR1 and CDR2 sequences are SGHDN and FVKESK. CDR3 amino acids: CASSPGLALGQFF. The CDR3 coding sequence is TGTGCCAGCAGCCCTGGACTAGCTTTAGGGCAGTTCTTC.